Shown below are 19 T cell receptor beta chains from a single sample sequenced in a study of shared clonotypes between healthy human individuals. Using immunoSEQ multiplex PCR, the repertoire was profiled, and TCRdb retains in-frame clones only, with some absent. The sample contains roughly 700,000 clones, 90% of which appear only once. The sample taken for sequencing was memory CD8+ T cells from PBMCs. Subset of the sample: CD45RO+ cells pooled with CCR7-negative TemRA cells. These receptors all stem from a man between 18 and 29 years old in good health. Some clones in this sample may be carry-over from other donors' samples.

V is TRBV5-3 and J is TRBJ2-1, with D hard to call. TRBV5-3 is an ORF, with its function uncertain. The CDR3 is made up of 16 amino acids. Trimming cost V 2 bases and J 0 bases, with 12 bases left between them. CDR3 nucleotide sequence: TGTGCCAGAAGCTTTAAAAGGCAGAGCTCCTACAATGAGCAGTTCTTC. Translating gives CARSFKRQSSYNEQFF.

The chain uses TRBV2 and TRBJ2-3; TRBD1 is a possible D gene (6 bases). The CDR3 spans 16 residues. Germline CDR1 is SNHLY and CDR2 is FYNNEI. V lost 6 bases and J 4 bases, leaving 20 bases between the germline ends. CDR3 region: CASSDMTGGSPDTQYF. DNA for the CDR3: TGTGCCAGCAGCGATATGACAGGCGGATCTCCAGATACGCAGTATTTT.

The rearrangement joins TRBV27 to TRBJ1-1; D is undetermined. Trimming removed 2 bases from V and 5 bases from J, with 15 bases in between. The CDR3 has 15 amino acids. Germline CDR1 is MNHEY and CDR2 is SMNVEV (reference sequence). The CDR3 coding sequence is TGTGCCAGCAGTTTAGGTACCACAGCGAGGACTGAAGCTTTCTTT. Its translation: CASSLGTTARTEAFF.

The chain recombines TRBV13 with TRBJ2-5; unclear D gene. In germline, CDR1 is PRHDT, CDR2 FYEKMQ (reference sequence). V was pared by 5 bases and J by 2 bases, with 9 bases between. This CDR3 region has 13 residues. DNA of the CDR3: TGTGCCAGCAGCCCCCTACCACAAGAGACCCAGTACTTC. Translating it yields CASSPLPQETQYF.

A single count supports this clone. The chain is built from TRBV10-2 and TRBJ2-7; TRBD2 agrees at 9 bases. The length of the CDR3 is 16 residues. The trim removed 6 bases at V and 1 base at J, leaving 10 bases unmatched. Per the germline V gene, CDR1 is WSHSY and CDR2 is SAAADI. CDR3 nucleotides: TGCGCCAGCAGCGCAATAGGACTAGCGCTTTCCTACGAGCAGTACTTC. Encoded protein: CASSAIGLALSYEQYF.

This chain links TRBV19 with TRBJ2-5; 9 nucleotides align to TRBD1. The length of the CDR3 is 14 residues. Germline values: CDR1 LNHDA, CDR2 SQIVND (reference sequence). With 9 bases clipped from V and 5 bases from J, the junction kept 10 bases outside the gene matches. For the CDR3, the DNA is TGTGCCAGCGCTGACAGGGGGAGGTGGGAGACCCAGTACTTC. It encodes CASADRGRWETQYF.

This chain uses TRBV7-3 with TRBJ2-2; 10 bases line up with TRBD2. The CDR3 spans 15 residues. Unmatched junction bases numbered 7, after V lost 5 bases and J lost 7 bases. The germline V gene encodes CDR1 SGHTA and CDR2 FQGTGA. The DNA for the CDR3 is TGTGCCAGCAGCCCCAGCGGGAGGGCAAACGGGGAGCTGTTTTTT. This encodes CASSPSGRANGELFF.

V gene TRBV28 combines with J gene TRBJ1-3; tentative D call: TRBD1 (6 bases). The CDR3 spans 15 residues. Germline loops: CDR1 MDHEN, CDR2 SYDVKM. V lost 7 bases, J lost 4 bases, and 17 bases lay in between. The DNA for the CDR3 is TGTGCCAGCAAAATTAATCTCAGGGGAGGAAACACCATATATTTT. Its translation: CASKINLRGGNTIYF. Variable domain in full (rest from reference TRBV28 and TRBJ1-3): DVKVTQSSRYLVKRTGEKVFLECVQDMDHENMFWYRQDPGLGLRLIYFSYDVKMKEKGDIPEGYSVSREKKERFSLILESASTNQTSMYLCASKINLRGGNTIYFGEGSWLTVV.

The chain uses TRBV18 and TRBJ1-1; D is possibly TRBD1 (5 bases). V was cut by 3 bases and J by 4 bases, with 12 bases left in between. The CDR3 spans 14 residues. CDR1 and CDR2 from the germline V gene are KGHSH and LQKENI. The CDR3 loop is CASSPGLASTEAFF. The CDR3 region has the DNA TGTGCCAGCTCACCGGGGCTAGCCTCCACTGAAGCTTTCTTT.

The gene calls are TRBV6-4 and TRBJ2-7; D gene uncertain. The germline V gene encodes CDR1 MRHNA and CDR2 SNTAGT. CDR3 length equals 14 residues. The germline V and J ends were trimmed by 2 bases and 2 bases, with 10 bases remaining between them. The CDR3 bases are TGTGCCAGCAGTGACCGCACGCTGGCCTACGAGCAGTACTTC. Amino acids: CASSDRTLAYEQYF.

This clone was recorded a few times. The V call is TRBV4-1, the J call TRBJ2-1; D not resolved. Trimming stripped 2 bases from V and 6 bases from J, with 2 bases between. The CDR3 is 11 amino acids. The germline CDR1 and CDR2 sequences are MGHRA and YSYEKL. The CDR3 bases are TGCGCCAGCAGCCAATTCAATGAGCAGTTCTTC. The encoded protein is CASSQFNEQFF.

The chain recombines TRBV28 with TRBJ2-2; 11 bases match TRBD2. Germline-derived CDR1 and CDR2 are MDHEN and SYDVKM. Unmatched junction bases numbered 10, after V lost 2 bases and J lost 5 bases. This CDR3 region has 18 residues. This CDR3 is CASSLRWASGRLTGELFF. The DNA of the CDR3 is TGTGCCAGCAGTTTACGTTGGGCTAGCGGGAGGCTTACCGGGGAGCTGTTTTTT.

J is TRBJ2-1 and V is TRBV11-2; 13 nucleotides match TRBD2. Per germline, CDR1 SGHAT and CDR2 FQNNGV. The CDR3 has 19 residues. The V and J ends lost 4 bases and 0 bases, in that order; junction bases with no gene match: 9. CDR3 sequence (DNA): TGTGCCAGCAGCTCGGGGGGACTAGCGGGATATGACTCCTACAATGAGCAGTTCTTC. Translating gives CASSSGGLAGYDSYNEQFF.

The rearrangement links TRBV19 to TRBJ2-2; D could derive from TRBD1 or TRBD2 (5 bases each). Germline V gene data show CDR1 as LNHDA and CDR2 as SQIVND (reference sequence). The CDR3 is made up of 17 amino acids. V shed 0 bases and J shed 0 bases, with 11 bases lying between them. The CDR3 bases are TGTGCCAGTAGTATAGATCTTGAGGGGACGAACACCGGGGAGCTGTTTTTT. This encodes CASSIDLEGTNTGELFF.

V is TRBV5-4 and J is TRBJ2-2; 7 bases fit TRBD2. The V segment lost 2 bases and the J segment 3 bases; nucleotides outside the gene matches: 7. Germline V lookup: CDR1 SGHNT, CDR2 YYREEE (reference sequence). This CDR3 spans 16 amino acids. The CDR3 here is CASSFPGTTHTGELFF. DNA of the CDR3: TGTGCCAGCAGCTTCCCTGGGACTACCCACACCGGGGAGCTGTTTTTT.

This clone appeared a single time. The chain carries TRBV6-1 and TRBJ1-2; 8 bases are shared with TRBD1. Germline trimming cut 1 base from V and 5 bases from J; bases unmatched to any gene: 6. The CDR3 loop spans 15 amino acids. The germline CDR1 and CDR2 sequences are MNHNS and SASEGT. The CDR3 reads CASSEDRGTYYGYTF. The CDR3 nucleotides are TGTGCCAGCAGTGAAGACAGGGGGACCTATTATGGCTACACCTTC.

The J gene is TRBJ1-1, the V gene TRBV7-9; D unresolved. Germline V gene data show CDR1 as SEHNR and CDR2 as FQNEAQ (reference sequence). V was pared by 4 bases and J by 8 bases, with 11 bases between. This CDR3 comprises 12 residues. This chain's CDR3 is CASSSAALEAFF. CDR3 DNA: TGTGCCAGCAGCTCGGCGGCATTAGAAGCTTTCTTT.

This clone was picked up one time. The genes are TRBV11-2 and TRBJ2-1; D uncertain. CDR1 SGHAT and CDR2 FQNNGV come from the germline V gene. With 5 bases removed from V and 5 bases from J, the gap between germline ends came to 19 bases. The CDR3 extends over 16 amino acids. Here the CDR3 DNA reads TGTGCCAGCAGCCGACTCCCTCGAAAAAAAGACAATGAGCAGTTCTTC. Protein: CASSRLPRKKDNEQFF.

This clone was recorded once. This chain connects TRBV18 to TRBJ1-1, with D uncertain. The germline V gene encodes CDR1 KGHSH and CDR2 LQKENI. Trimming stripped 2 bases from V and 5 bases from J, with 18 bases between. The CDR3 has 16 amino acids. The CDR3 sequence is CASSPNVDRQGTEAFF. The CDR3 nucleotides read TGTGCCAGCTCACCAAATGTCGACCGACAAGGGACTGAAGCTTTCTTT. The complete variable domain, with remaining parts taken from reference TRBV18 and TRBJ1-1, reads NAGVMQNPRHLVRRRGQEARLRCSPMKGHSHVYWYRQLPEEGLKFMVYLQKENIIDESGMPKERFSAEFPKEGPSILRIQQVVRGDSAAYFCASSPNVDRQGTEAFFGQGTRLTVV.